This TCR beta chain was identified during a study of PD-L1 blockade in urothelial cancer. This clone was recorded only once. Time point noted: pretreatment peripheral blood. Clones were read by immunoSEQ multiplex PCR, and TCRdb kept only the in-frame ones, dropping some. This table has tens of thousands of clones, almost 90% appearing once. Germline V CDR1 and CDR2: SGHRS, YFSETQ. The CDR3 length is 14 residues. With 4 bases clipped from V and 1 base from J, the junction kept 4 bases outside the gene matches. The chain is built from TRBV5-1 and TRBJ2-5, with TRBD2 matching 7 bases. This specimen consisted of PBMCs, obtained around atezolizumab (anti-PD-L1) treatment. The clonotype comes from a man between 60 and 75 years old with urothelial cancer. CDR3 in amino acids: CASSPGRVQETQYF. CDR3 DNA sequence: TGCGCCAGCAGCCCGGGGAGGGTCCAAGAGACCCAGTACTTC.